Listed below are T cell receptor beta chains from one sample, sequenced in a study of early T cells in non-severe SARS-CoV-2 infection. TCRdb independently ran MiXCR on the 5' RACE reads; one entry per CDR3 protein. The sample includes 60,000 to 70,000 distinct CDR3 sequences, 5.9% of them seen just once. The source was whole blood, collected at baseline. These receptors originate from an adult who was a healthcare worker with PCR-confirmed SARS-CoV-2 infection or an uninfected control (not recorded which). Both conserved end residues are part of each CDR3. A D gene is named only where the DNA matches it firmly. Rows give clone size only sometimes, using once, few, many, or a class for an expanded clone.

d_gene	v_gene	abundance	j_gene	CDR3aa	CDR3nt
.	TRBV4-1	few	TRBJ1-6	CASSQDGLNSPLHF	TGCGCCAGCAGCCAAGACGGATTAAATTCACCCCTCCATTTT
TRBD2	TRBV20-1	many	TRBJ2-1	CSAVLAGPSSYNEQFF	TGCAGTGCTGTCTTAGCGGGTCCAAGCTCCTACAATGAGCAGTTCTTC
TRBD2	TRBV4-1	few	TRBJ2-4	CASSDTSGSLKVVAKNIQYF	TGCGCCAGCAGCGATACTAGCGGGAGCCTGAAGGTCGTGGCCAAAAACATTCAGTACTTC
.	TRBV20-1	.	TRBJ2-6	CSARDRGTGANVLTF	TGCAGTGCTAGAGATCGCGGAACTGGGGCCAACGTCCTGACTTTC
.	TRBV6-1	many	TRBJ2-3	CASSPGRVQADTQYF	TGTGCCAGCAGTCCTGGGCGGGTGCAGGCAGATACGCAGTATTTT
.	TRBV20-1	few	TRBJ2-3	CSAGDLETQYF	TGCAGTGCTGGTGACTTGGAGACGCAGTATTTT
.	TRBV28	.	TRBJ2-3	CASSDRPDTQYF	TGTGCCAGCAGCGACCGTCCAGATACGCAGTATTTT
.	TRBV2	many	TRBJ2-1	CASTGEERYNEQFF	TGTGCCAGCACGGGTGAGGAGAGATACAATGAGCAGTTCTTC
.	TRBV11-2	.	TRBJ1-5	CASSLSGRAGQPQHF	TGTGCCAGCAGCTTATCGGGCAGGGCAGGGCAGCCCCAGCATTTT
.	TRBV12-3/TRBV12-4	many	TRBJ2-1	CASSLFYNEQFF	TGTGCCAGCAGTTTGTTTTACAATGAGCAGTTCTTC
.	TRBV6-5	few	TRBJ2-7	CASSYSRDSSYEQYF	TGTGCCAGCAGTTACTCCCGGGACTCCTCCTACGAGCAGTACTTC
.	TRBV4-1	many	TRBJ2-7	CASSQVSGAYEQYF	TGCGCCAGCAGCCAAGTTTCAGGTGCCTACGAGCAGTACTTC
.	TRBV12-3/TRBV12-4	few	TRBJ1-5	CASSSLRGRNQPQHF	TGTGCCAGCAGTTCCCTCCGGGGTCGCAATCAGCCCCAGCATTTT
TRBD2	TRBV20-1	many	TRBJ2-1	CSARDSGRASNEQFF	TGCAGTGCTAGGGATAGCGGGAGGGCTAGCAATGAGCAGTTCTTC
TRBD2	TRBV5-1	few	TRBJ2-7	CASSLRGTGRTSGLPDEQYF	TGCGCCAGCAGCTTGCGCGGGACGGGAAGGACTAGCGGGCTGCCCGACGAGCAGTACTTC
TRBD1	TRBV12-3/TRBV12-4	many	TRBJ1-5	CASSAGTGINQPQHF	TGTGCCAGCAGTGCCGGGACAGGGATAAATCAGCCCCAGCATTTT
.	TRBV19	many	TRBJ2-1	CASSYGPLREQFF	TGTGCCAGTAGTTATGGGCCCCTTCGTGAGCAGTTCTTC
.	TRBV6-1	many	TRBJ1-1	CASSAPANTEAFF	TGTGCCAGCAGTGCTCCAGCGAACACTGAAGCTTTCTTT
TRBD1	TRBV20-1	many	TRBJ2-4	CSAGVRGPQYF	TGCAGTGCTGGGGTCAGGGGGCCGCAGTACTTC
.	TRBV6-5	many	TRBJ2-7	CASTPRPTGYEQYF	TGTGCCAGCACTCCTCGACCGACAGGCTACGAGCAGTACTTC
.	TRBV28	.	TRBJ2-2	CASSTRQKATGELFF	TGTGCCAGCAGTACGAGGCAGAAGGCTACCGGGGAGCTGTTTTTT
.	TRBV28	many	TRBJ2-6	CASSPVSDSGANVLTF	TGTGCCAGCAGTCCCGTTAGCGACTCTGGGGCCAACGTCCTGACTTTC
.	TRBV20-1	many	TRBJ2-7	CSASALEVEQYF	TGCAGTGCTAGCGCTTTGGAGGTCGAGCAGTACTTC
.	TRBV20-1	.	TRBJ2-5	CSASPWRDQETQYF	TGCAGTGCTAGCCCCTGGCGGGACCAAGAGACCCAGTACTTC
.	TRBV20-1	.	TRBJ2-1	CSASRTSILNNEQFF	TGCAGTGCTAGTCGAACTAGCATCCTCAACAATGAGCAGTTCTTC
.	TRBV20-1	.	TRBJ1-4	CSSSRTVNNEKLFF	TGCAGCTCATCCCGGACAGTGAATAATGAAAAACTGTTTTTT
.	TRBV5-5	many	TRBJ2-5	CASSLAEYEETQYF	TGTGCCAGCAGCTTGGCCGAGTATGAAGAGACCCAGTACTTC
.	TRBV9	many	TRBJ2-3	CASSVEGGNVLFGTDTQYF	TGTGCCAGCAGCGTAGAAGGCGGGAACGTACTCTTCGGTACAGATACGCAGTATTTT
.	TRBV24-1	many	TRBJ1-1	CATSNPRAEAFF	TGTGCCACCAGTAACCCCCGGGCTGAAGCTTTCTTT
.	TRBV16	many	TRBJ1-1	CASSQSMAIRTTEAFF	TGTGCCAGCAGCCAATCGATGGCGATTAGAACAACTGAAGCTTTCTTT
TRBD2	TRBV9	many	TRBJ2-3	CASNPSGRGADTQYF	TGTGCCAGCAACCCTAGCGGGAGGGGGGCAGATACGCAGTATTTT
.	TRBV7-2	.	TRBJ2-7	CASSLDRGEQYF	TGTGCCAGCAGCTTAGACCGTGGGGAGCAGTACTTC
.	TRBV6-2/TRBV6-3	.	TRBJ2-5	CASSRLAVQETQYF	TGTGCCAGCAGCCGACTGGCGGTGCAAGAGACCCAGTACTTC
.	TRBV19	many	TRBJ1-2	CASQGYGGYTF	TGTGCCAGCCAGGGGTACGGTGGCTACACCTTC
.	TRBV27	many	TRBJ1-2	CASSLGTAYGYTF	TGTGCCAGCAGTTTAGGCACCGCCTATGGCTACACCTTC
.	TRBV7-9	many	TRBJ2-1	CASSLPGHEQFF	TGTGCCAGCAGCTTACCGGGCCATGAGCAGTTCTTC
TRBD2	TRBV15	few	TRBJ2-7	CATSRVLAGVSEQYF	TGTGCCACCAGCAGAGTCTTGGCGGGAGTATCCGAGCAGTACTTC
TRBD2	TRBV4-3	.	TRBJ2-1	CASSQDTSGRFTYNEQFF	TGCGCCAGCAGCCAAGATACTAGCGGGCGATTCACCTACAATGAGCAGTTCTTC
.	TRBV5-1	many	TRBJ2-7	CASSLYFGTGTRYEQYF	TGCGCCAGCAGCCTCTACTTCGGGACTGGCACTCGCTACGAGCAGTACTTC
TRBD2	TRBV12-3/TRBV12-4	many	TRBJ2-1	CASSLPRGLAEQFF	TGTGCCAGCAGTTTACCGCGGGGGTTAGCGGAACAGTTCTTC
TRBD1	TRBV4-1	many	TRBJ1-2	CASSQEDRANYGYTF	TGCGCCAGCAGCCAAGAGGACAGGGCTAACTATGGCTACACCTTC
TRBD1	TRBV6-5	few	TRBJ2-3	CASSFLRTGADTQYF	TGTGCCAGCAGTTTCCTCCGGACAGGGGCAGATACGCAGTATTTT
TRBD1	TRBV24-1	.	TRBJ2-6	CATARGRGANVLTF	TGTGCCACCGCGAGGGGGCGCGGGGCCAACGTCCTGACTTTC
TRBD2	TRBV24-1	many	TRBJ2-7	CATSDGGGYEQYF	TGTGCCACCAGCGATGGGGGGGGCTACGAGCAGTACTTC
.	TRBV15	many	TRBJ1-5	CATSSFDRISNQPQHF	TGTGCCACCAGCAGCTTCGACAGAATTAGCAATCAGCCCCAGCATTTT
TRBD2	TRBV6-2/TRBV6-3	many	TRBJ2-7	CASSQGLAGPVSYEQYF	TGTGCCAGCAGCCAAGGACTAGCGGGCCCCGTCTCCTACGAGCAGTACTTC
TRBD1	TRBV6-2/TRBV6-3	few	TRBJ2-5	CASGNPGQVYQETQYF	TGTGCCAGCGGAAACCCGGGACAGGTGTATCAAGAGACCCAGTACTTC